This TCR beta chain was sequenced in a study of T cells in Graves' hyperthyroidism and ophthalmopathy. Regarding the study as a whole: From stable hyperthyroidism, ophthalmopathy was set apart by a 13 V-J model.

When ophthalmopathy did not progress within 18 months, Graves' hyperthyroidism was considered stable. RNA transcripts were the template for amplifying TCR beta CDR3 regions. During a first-round RT-PCR of the TCR CDR3, the HTBI primer set was used. TCRdb reprocessed the multiplex PCR reads with MiXCR, giving one entry per CDR3 protein. The table shows around 450,000 distinct CDR3 sequences, with around 15% occurring only once. V dropped 6 bases and J dropped 1 base, with 13 bases sitting between them. CDR3 length: 14 residues. This clonotype was seen ten or more times. Its cognate antigen is unknown. Sequenced material: blood. The TCR was taken from a woman aged 18 to 35 with Graves' hyperthyroidism. V and J are TRBV12-3 or TRBV12-4 and TRBJ2-7; D unresolved. CDR3 in DNA: TGTGCCAGCAGCCCCCGTCCGCAATCCTACGAGCAGTACTTC. It encodes CASSPRPQSYEQYF.